The 22 T cell receptor beta chains presented below share a single source sample, sequenced in a study of T cell changes during pregnancy in multiple sclerosis. Measured with immunoSEQ multiplex PCR; TCRdb has only the in-frame clones, and not every one. The sample comprises 80,000 to 100,000 clones, about nine tenths of which are singletons, and about 0.75% rests with the top ten. Source: peripheral blood, taken in the second trimester of pregnancy. These receptors were obtained from a female donor in good health, enrolled as a control in a pregnancy study.

The chain employs TRBV4-3 and TRBJ2-1, with D tentatively TRBD1 (7 bases). The CDR3 runs 15 residues. Looked up from germline, CDR1 is LGHNA and CDR2 is YSLEER. V was pared by 6 bases and J by 9 bases, with 21 bases between. Here the CDR3 DNA reads TGCGCCAGCAGGCCAACAGGGGCGCGGGGTAGTGAGCAGTTCTTC. Its translation: CASRPTGARGSEQFF.

Only one count was recorded for this clone. This rearrangement joins TRBV19 to TRBJ2-1, with 7 bases identical to TRBD2. Losses at the gene ends were 4 bases for V and 7 bases for J; bases not matched to a gene: 1. CDR1 LNHDA and CDR2 SQIVND come from the germline V gene (reference sequence). This CDR3 spans 12 amino acids. In DNA, the CDR3 is TGTGCCAGTAGTACGGGGGGAAATGAGCAGTTCTTC. Its translation is CASSTGGNEQFF.

This rearrangement joins TRBV27 to TRBJ2-7; TRBD1 aligns across 9 bases. Unmatched junction bases numbered 10, after V lost 7 bases and J lost 3 bases. CDR1 is MNHEY and CDR2 is SMNVEV in the germline V gene (reference sequence). The CDR3 length is 15 residues. The CDR3: CASTLAGTGNYEQYF. The CDR3 bases are TGTGCCAGCACCTTGGCCGGGACAGGGAACTACGAGCAGTACTTC.

This chain links TRBV15 with TRBJ2-1; TRBD2 aligns across 11 bases. Unmatched junction bases numbered 12, after V lost 2 bases and J lost 3 bases. Germline lookup yields CDR1 LNHNV and CDR2 YYDKDF (reference sequence). The CDR3 runs to 19 residues. CDR3 amino acids: CATSRQPLAGVRRYNEQFF. CDR3 DNA sequence: TGTGCCACCAGCAGACAACCACTAGCGGGGGTTAGACGCTACAATGAGCAGTTCTTC.

This clone is a singleton in its sample. The chain recombines TRBV6-4 with TRBJ1-5; TRBD1 might be the D (5 bases). This CDR3 is built from 13 residues. Germline V gives CDR1 MRHNA, CDR2 SNTAGT. Trimming removed 4 bases at V and 4 bases at J, with 8 bases between. The CDR3: CASSVDRNQPQHF. The CDR3 DNA reads as TGTGCCAGCAGTGTTGACAGAAATCAGCCCCAGCATTTT.

The chain carries TRBV6-1 and TRBJ2-7; perhaps TRBD2 as D (5 bases). The CDR3 consists of 12 residues. Germline V gene sequence: CDR1 MNHNS, CDR2 SASEGT. V lost 10 bases, J lost 0 bases, and 10 bases lay in between. CDR3 residues: CATDTSSYEQYF. As DNA, the CDR3 is TGTGCCACCGACACTAGCTCCTACGAGCAGTACTTC.

V gene TRBV15 combines with J gene TRBJ2-6; D is ambiguous. This CDR3 is built from 16 residues. CDR1 is LNHNV, CDR2 YYDKDF, per germline (reference sequence). Trimming removed 5 bases at V and 0 bases at J, with 11 bases between. The CDR3 protein is CATSLFLSSGANVLTF. The CDR3 DNA follows: TGTGCCACCAGCCTGTTTCTCTCCTCTGGGGCCAACGTCCTGACTTTC.

This clone was recorded once. This chain connects TRBV14 to TRBJ2-7, with D maybe TRBD2 (6 bases). The germline V and J ends were trimmed by 5 bases and 0 bases, with 14 bases remaining between them. Germline V CDR1 and CDR2: SGHDN, FVKESK. There are 15 residues in the CDR3. The CDR3 DNA is TGTGCCAGCAGCTCCCAGCGGGTATTCTCCTACGAGCAGTACTTC. Residues: CASSSQRVFSYEQYF.

This clone was recorded a few times. The chain uses TRBV19 and TRBJ1-1, with D uncertain. Trimming cost V 6 bases and J 5 bases, with 10 bases left between them. Per the germline V gene, CDR1 is LNHDA and CDR2 is SQIVND (reference sequence). This CDR3 contains 12 residues. CDR3 coding DNA: TGTGCCAGTAGAGCCGGGTGGACTGAAGCTTTCTTT. Protein sequence: CASRAGWTEAFF. Complete variable domain (other parts from reference TRBV19 and TRBJ1-1): DGGITQSPKYLFRKEGQNVTLSCEQNLNHDAMYWYRQDPGQGLRLIYYSQIVNDFQKGDIAEGYSVSREKKESFPLTVTSAQKNPTAFYLCASRAGWTEAFFGQGTRLTVV.

The gene calls are TRBV19 and TRBJ1-5; D not resolved. Trimming stripped 7 bases from V and 5 bases from J, with 18 bases between. There are 15 residues in the CDR3. Germline V lookup: CDR1 LNHDA, CDR2 SQIVND (reference sequence). CDR3 sequence reads: CASNWNPPEDQPQHF. CDR3 bases: TGTGCCAGTAACTGGAACCCCCCTGAGGATCAGCCCCAGCATTTT.

The V gene is TRBV19, the J gene TRBJ2-3, with 7 bases aligning to TRBD2. Germline trimming cut 6 bases from V and 9 bases from J; bases unmatched to any gene: 12. The germline gives CDR1 LNHDA, CDR2 SQIVND (reference sequence). The CDR3 is 14 residues long. In nucleotides, the CDR3 is TGTGCCAGTAGCGCGGGGGTTAGATCAGGGACGCAGTATTTT. This translates into CASSAGVRSGTQYF.

The rearrangement links TRBV27 to TRBJ2-7, with 7 bases aligning to TRBD2. The V gene end was trimmed by 5 bases and the J gene end by 4 bases; junction bases not matched to a gene: 11. Germline CDR1 is MNHEY and CDR2 is SMNVEV (reference sequence). CDR3 length equals 15 residues. The CDR3 sequence: CASSIIPGGPYEQYF. CDR3 in DNA: TGTGCCAGCAGTATCATTCCGGGAGGCCCATACGAGCAGTACTTC.

The chain links TRBV6-1 to TRBJ2-1; 14 nucleotides match TRBD2. The germline V gene has CDR1 MNHNS and CDR2 SASEGT. This CDR3 has 15 residues. J gave up 7 bases and V 8 bases, and 7 bases lay outside the gene matches. The CDR3 DNA follows: TGTGCCAGCGATGGGACTAGCGGGGGTCGAAATGAGCAGTTCTTC. It encodes CASDGTSGGRNEQFF.

CDR3 nucleotides: TGTGCCAGCAGCAGCCTCCCGTCCGGGACAGGGGGTCCCGGGCAGTACTTC. Protein product: CASSSLPSGTGGPGQYF. J is TRBJ2-7 and V is TRBV5-6, with 11 bases aligning to TRBD1. This CDR3 has 17 amino acids. The J segment lost 9 bases and the V segment lost 4 bases, leaving 18 bases of the junction unmatched. Germline V CDR1 and CDR2: SGHDT, YYEEEE.

V is TRBV7-2 and J is TRBJ2-1; 11 bases are shared with TRBD2. Per germline, CDR1 SGHTA and CDR2 FQGNSA. The CDR3 has 16 residues. Trimming took 5 bases from V and 7 from J; bases not matched to a gene: 10. The CDR3 region is CASSPIAGGPLNEQFF. In nucleotides, the CDR3 is TGTGCCAGCAGCCCAATAGCGGGGGGGCCGCTGAATGAGCAGTTCTTC.

V gene TRBV5-1 combines with J gene TRBJ2-6; weak D call: TRBD1 (6 bases). CDR1 and CDR2 from the germline V gene are SGHRS and YFSETQ. V was clipped by 2 bases and J by 0 bases, with 9 bases between them. The CDR3 extends over 16 amino acids. CDR3 nucleotides: TGCGCCAGCAGCTTACAGGGTTCCTCTGGGGCCAACGTCCTGACTTTC. Translation gives CASSLQGSSGANVLTF.

CDR3 protein: CASSLALGQATQYF. CDR3 sequence (DNA): TGCGCCAGCAGCTTGGCGTTGGGACAGGCCACGCAGTATTTT. The V and J genes are TRBV5-1 and TRBJ2-3; 8 nucleotides align to TRBD1. After removal of 0 bases from V and 9 bases from J, the junction contained 6 bases not matched to a gene. The CDR3 runs to 14 residues. The germline V gene has CDR1 SGHRS and CDR2 YFSETQ.

This sequence joins TRBV28 and TRBJ1-5; D remains ambiguous. The germline gives CDR1 MDHEN, CDR2 SYDVKM. V was trimmed by 3 bases and J by 5 bases, leaving 11 bases between them. There are 14 residues in the CDR3. CDR3 sequence reads: CASSFFRGDQPQHF. The CDR3 DNA follows: TGTGCCAGCAGTTTTTTTAGAGGAGATCAGCCCCAGCATTTT.

This rearrangement joins TRBV6-1 to TRBJ2-1; TRBD1 aligns across 8 bases. Trimming at V came to 5 bases and at J to 2 bases, leaving 5 bases not matched to a gene. Germline V gene sequence: CDR1 MNHNS, CDR2 SASEGT. This CDR3 has 15 amino acids. This chain's CDR3 is CASSTDRGTYNEQFF. CDR3 coding DNA: TGTGCCAGCAGTACCGACAGGGGAACCTACAATGAGCAGTTCTTC.

The chain carries TRBV7-2 and TRBJ2-5; 7 bases line up with TRBD2. CDR3 length: 14 residues. Germline assignment: CDR1 SGHTA and CDR2 FQGNSA. Trimming cost V 1 base and J 5 bases; bases outside gene matches: 4. The CDR3 here is CASSLGAGLETQYF. The CDR3 DNA sequence: TGTGCCAGCAGCTTAGGAGCGGGGTTGGAGACCCAGTACTTC.

This chain joins TRBV6-1 and TRBJ1-5; 7 bases fit TRBD1. Germline V CDR1 and CDR2: MNHNS, SASEGT. This CDR3 spans 16 amino acids. Unmatched junction bases numbered 4, after V lost 0 bases and J lost 2 bases. The CDR3 region is CASSEALTGGNQPQHF. The CDR3 bases are TGTGCCAGCAGTGAAGCGTTAACAGGGGGCAATCAGCCCCAGCATTTT.

The chain carries TRBV18 and TRBJ1-1; tentative D call: TRBD1 (5 bases). Trimming removed 6 bases from V and 0 bases from J, with 20 bases in between. The CDR3 is 17 residues long. Germline V gives CDR1 KGHSH, CDR2 LQKENI. The CDR3 bases are TGTGCCAGCTCTATCCAGGGTATCGGAAATTTGAACACTGAAGCTTTCTTT. This translates into CASSIQGIGNLNTEAFF.